This T cell receptor beta chain was identified during a study of identical twins. After template switching added a universal primer site, the resulting cDNA carried unique molecular identifiers. TCRdb ran MiXCR on the 5' RACE reads and lists one entry per CDR3 protein. The repertoire holds 750,000 to 950,000 distinct CDR3 sequences, with about 12% as singletons. V gave up 2 bases and J gave up 3 bases, with 8 bases separating them. The germline V gene has CDR1 SQVTM and CDR2 ANQGSEA. The length of the CDR3 is 13 residues. A remark on this clonotype: The antigen is not known.

Whole-study results and caveats: Where beta out-of-frame sequences were concerned, excess twin sharing was weaker.

This sample also belongs to another study, concerning yellow fever vaccine responses in identical twins.

Specimen: PBMCs. The chain links TRBV29-1 to TRBJ2-1, with D unresolved. This receptor was taken from a woman aged 18-30 years in good health. Here the CDR3 reads CSVEKVLYNEQFF. DNA of the CDR3: TGCAGCGTTGAAAAGGTCCTCTACAATGAGCAGTTCTTC.